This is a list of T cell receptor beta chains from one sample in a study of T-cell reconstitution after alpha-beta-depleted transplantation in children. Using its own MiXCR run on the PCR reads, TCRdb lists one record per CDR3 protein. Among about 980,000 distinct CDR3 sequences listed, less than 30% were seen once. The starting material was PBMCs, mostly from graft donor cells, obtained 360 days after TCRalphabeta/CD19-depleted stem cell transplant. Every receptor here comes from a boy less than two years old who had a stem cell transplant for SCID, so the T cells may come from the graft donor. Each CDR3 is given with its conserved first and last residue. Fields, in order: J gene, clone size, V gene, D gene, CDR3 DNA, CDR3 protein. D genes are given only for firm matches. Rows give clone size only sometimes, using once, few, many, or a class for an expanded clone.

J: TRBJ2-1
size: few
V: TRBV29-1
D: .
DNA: TGCAGCTCGAAGTTTGGGGGGCGGTACAATGAGCAGTTCTTC
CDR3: CSSKFGGRYNEQFF

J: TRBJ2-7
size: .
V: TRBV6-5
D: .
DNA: TGTGCCAGCAGAGTTCGGCCCGAGCAGTACTTC
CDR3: CASRVRPEQYF

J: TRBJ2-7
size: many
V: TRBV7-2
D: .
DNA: TGTGCCAGCAGCTTAAAGGGGGGAACTTACGAGCAGTACTTC
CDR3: CASSLKGGTYEQYF

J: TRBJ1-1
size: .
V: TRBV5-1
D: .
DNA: TGCGCCAGCAGCTTGGGACCAGGGGCGAGTACTGAAGCTTTCTTT
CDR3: CASSLGPGASTEAFF

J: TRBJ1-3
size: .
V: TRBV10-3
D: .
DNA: TGTGCCATCAAAGGGGTTATCGCTGGAAACACCATATATTTT
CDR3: CAIKGVIAGNTIYF

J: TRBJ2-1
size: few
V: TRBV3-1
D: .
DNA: TGTGCCAGCAGCCATCGTGGGGGCGGAGAGGAGCAGTTCTTC
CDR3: CASSHRGGGEEQFF

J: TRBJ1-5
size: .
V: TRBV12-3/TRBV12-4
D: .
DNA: TGTGCCAGCAGTTTCGGCAGGGCGTATCAGCCCCAGCATTTT
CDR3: CASSFGRAYQPQHF

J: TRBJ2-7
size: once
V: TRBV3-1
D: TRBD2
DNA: TGTGCCAGCAGTCGCGGACTAGCGGGGGTATACGGCGAGCAGTACTTC
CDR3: CASSRGLAGVYGEQYF

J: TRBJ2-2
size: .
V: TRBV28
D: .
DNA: TGTGCCAGCAGTGCGACGTTGGGCACCGGGGAGCTGTTTTTT
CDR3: CASSATLGTGELFF

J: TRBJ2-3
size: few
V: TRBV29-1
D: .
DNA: TGCAGCGTACACATACTAAACACAGATACGCAGTATTTT
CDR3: CSVHILNTDTQYF

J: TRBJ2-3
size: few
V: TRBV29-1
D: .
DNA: TGCAGCGCTCCCTCGGGATACACCAGCACAGATACGCAGTATTTT
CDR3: CSAPSGYTSTDTQYF

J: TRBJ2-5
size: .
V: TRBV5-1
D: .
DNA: TGCGCCAGCAGCGGCTGGACACCCAAGGGGGAGACCCAGTACTTC
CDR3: CASSGWTPKGETQYF

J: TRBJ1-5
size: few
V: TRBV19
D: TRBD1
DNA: TGTGCCAGTAGCAAACAGGGGGGCAATCAGCCCCAGCATTTT
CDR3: CASSKQGGNQPQHF

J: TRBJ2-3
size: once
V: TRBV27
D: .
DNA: TGTGCCAGCAGTTTAATAGAGGGGGGTCCCACAGATACGCAGTATTTT
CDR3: CASSLIEGGPTDTQYF

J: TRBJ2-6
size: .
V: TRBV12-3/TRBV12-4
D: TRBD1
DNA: TGTGCCAGTTTACAGGGGGCCTCTGGGGCCAACGTCCTGACTTTC
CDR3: CASLQGASGANVLTF

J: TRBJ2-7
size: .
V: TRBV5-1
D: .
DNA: TGCGCCAGCAGCTTAATGGGCAGGGGCCAATACGAGCAGTACTTC
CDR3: CASSLMGRGQYEQYF

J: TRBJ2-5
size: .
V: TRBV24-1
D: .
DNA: TGTGCCACCAGTGATCCAGGGCGAGAGACCCAGTACTTC
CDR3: CATSDPGRETQYF

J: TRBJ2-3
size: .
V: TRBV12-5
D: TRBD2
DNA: TGTGCTAGTGGTGTCGGGACTAGCGGGACGCAGTATTTT
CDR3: CASGVGTSGTQYF

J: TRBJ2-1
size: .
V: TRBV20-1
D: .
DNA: TGCAGTGCGGCAGGGTCGGTCTCTTACAATGAGCAGTTCTTC
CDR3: CSAAGSVSYNEQFF

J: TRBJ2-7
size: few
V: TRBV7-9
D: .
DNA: TGTGCCAGCAGTACGCACGGCTACGAGCAGTACTTC
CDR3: CASSTHGYEQYF

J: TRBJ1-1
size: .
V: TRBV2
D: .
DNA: TGTGCCAGCAGTGAAAGGAGGACCCACGACGCTGAAGCTTTCTTT
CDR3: CASSERRTHDAEAFF

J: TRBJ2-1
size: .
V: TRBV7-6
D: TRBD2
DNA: TGTGCCAGCAGCCTAACCCGTGAGACTAGCGGATACAATGAGCAGTTCTTC
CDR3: CASSLTRETSGYNEQFF

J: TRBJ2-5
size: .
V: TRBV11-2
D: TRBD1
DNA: TGTGCCAGCAGCCTCGGACCGACAGGGTGGGAGACCCAGTACTTC
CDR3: CASSLGPTGWETQYF

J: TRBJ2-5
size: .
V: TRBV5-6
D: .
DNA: TGTGCCAGCAGCCCGAACAGGGCTTACCAAGAGACCCAGTACTTC
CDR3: CASSPNRAYQETQYF

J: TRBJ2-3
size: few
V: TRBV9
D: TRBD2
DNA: TGTGCCAGCAGCGTAGAAGGCCTAGCGGGGGGAGATACGCAGTATTTT
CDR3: CASSVEGLAGGDTQYF

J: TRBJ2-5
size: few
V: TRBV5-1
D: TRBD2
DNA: TGCGCCAGCAGCTATGGACTAGCGGGCCAAGAGACCCAGTACTTC
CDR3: CASSYGLAGQETQYF

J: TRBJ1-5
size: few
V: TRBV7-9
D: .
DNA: TGTGCCAGCAGCTTTACGGGGGTGGGTAATCAGCCCCAGCATTTT
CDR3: CASSFTGVGNQPQHF

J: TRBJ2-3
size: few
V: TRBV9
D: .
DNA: TGTGCCAGCAGCCCCCGGACTCGCACAGATACGCAGTATTTT
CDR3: CASSPRTRTDTQYF

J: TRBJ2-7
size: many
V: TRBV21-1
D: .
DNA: TGTGCCAGCAGCAATCGGCCTATCTCCTACGAGCAGTACTTC
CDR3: CASSNRPISYEQYF

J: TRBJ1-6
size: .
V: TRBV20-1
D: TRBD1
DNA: TGCAGTGCTAGAGCGGGACAGGATAATTCACCCCTCCACTTT
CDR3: CSARAGQDNSPLHF

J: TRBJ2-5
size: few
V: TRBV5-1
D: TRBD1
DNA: TGCGCCAGCAGCCACGGGACAGGAAGAGAGACCCAGTACTTC
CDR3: CASSHGTGRETQYF

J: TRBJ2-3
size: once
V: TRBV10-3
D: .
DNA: TGTGCCATCAGTGAATTCGGGGATCCCACAGATACGCAGTATTTT
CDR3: CAISEFGDPTDTQYF

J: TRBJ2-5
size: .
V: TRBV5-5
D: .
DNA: TGTGCCAGCAGCTTGGCCGAACGACAAGAGACCCAGTACTTC
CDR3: CASSLAERQETQYF

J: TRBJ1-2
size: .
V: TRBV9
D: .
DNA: TGTGCCAGCAGCGTGCTATTCTCGGACCCACCCTTCTATGGCTACACCTTC
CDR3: CASSVLFSDPPFYGYTF

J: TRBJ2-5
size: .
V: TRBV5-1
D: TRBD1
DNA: TGCGCCAGCAGACTCTTCGGGCCTGGGACAGGGGAAGAGACCCAGTACTTC
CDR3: CASRLFGPGTGEETQYF

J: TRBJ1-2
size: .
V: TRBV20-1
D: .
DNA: TGCAGTGCCCCTAGGGGATGGGGCTATGGCTACACCTTC
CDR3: CSAPRGWGYGYTF

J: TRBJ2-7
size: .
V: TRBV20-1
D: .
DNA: TGCAGTGCTAATACAGACAACTACGAGCAGTACTTC
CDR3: CSANTDNYEQYF

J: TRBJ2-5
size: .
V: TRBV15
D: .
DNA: TGTGCCACCAGCAGAGGACGACATGCGAGCCAAGAGACCCAGTACTTC
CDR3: CATSRGRHASQETQYF

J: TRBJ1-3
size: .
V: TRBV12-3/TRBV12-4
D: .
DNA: TGTGCCAGCTCGGCGGGGTTCTCTGGAAACACCATATATTTT
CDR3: CASSAGFSGNTIYF

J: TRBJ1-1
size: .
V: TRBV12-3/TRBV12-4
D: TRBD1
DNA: TGTGCCAGCAGCCCAGGGGGTTTGGACACTGAAGCTTTCTTT
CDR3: CASSPGGLDTEAFF

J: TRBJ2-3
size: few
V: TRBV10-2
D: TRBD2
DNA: TGCGCCAGCGAGAGCGGGGGGGCTGACACAGATACGCAGTATTTT
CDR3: CASESGGADTDTQYF

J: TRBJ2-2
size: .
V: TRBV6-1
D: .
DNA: TGTGCCAGCAGCCATACAACCTCCAAGGGCGACGGGGAGCTGTTTTTT
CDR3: CASSHTTSKGDGELFF

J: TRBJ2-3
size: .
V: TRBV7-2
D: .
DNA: TGTGCCAGCACCCTTTTAGGGCAGATCACAGATACGCAGTATTTT
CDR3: CASTLLGQITDTQYF

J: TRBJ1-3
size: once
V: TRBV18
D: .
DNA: TGTGCCAGCTCACCTGATGGTTCTGGAAACACCATATATTTT
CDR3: CASSPDGSGNTIYF

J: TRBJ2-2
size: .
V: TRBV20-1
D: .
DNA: TGCAGTGCTGACCCCGGGACGCCGAACACCGGGGAGCTGTTTTTT
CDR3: CSADPGTPNTGELFF

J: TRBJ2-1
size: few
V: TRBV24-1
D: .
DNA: TGTGCCACCAGTGACCGCCGGGTACAGGACTCCTACAATGAGCAGTTCTTC
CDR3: CATSDRRVQDSYNEQFF

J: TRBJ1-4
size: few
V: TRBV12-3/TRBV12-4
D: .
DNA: TGTGCCAGCAGTTTTCGGAGGACTGGTGAAAAACTGTTTTTT
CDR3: CASSFRRTGEKLFF